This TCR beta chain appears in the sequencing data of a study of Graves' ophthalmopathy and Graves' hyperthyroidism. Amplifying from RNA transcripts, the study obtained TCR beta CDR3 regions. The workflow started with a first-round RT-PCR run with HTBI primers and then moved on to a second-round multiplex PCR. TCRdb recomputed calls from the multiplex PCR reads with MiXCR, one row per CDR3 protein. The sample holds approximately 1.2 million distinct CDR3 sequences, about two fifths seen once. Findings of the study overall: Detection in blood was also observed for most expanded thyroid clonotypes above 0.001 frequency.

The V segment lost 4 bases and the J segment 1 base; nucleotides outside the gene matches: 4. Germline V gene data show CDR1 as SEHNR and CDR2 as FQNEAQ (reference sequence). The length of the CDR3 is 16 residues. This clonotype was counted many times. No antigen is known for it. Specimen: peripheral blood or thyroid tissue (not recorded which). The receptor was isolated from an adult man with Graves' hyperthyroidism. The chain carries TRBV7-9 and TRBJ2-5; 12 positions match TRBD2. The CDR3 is CASSYGLAGLQETQYF. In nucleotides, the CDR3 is TGTGCCAGCAGCTACGGACTAGCGGGACTCCAAGAGACCCAGTACTTC.